This T cell receptor (beta chain) emerged from a study of low-dose radiotherapy and immunotherapy resistance in tumors. In the study overall: Treatment of Cohort 1 consisted of 0.5 Gy per fraction every 2 weeks, adding up to 6.5 Gy. Treatment of Cohort 2 consisted of 1 Gy per fraction every two weeks, amounting to 13 Gy over 26 weeks. Once cycle 1 day 1 began, patients took oral aspirin 300 mg daily for four cycles.

Primers targeting TRAV and TRBV primed first-strand cDNA, covering alpha and beta chains. Amplification of TCRs used a constant-region primer and V-primer adapter for approximately 19 PCR cycles. TCRdb reprocessed the reads with MiXCR, giving one entry per CDR3 protein. The sample includes 85,000 to 95,000 distinct CDR3 sequences, 9.4% of them seen just once. Time point: before trial treatment. Donors received a regimen that comprised nivolumab, ipilimumab, aspirin, low-dose cyclophosphamide and low-dose radiotherapy. In its sample, this clonotype was seen many times. The clonotype originates from a male donor with prostate cancer. This specimen was PBMCs, taken before treatment.

The CDR3: CATSRAGGSNQPQHF. Here the CDR3 DNA reads TGTGCCACCAGTAGGGCAGGCGGTAGCAATCAGCCCCAGCATTTT. The rearrangement joins TRBV24-1 to TRBJ1-5; D ambiguous. The CDR3 is 15 residues long. Trimming cost V 6 bases and J 0 bases, with 11 bases left between them. Germline V gene data show CDR1 as KGHDR and CDR2 as SFDVKD.